The present entry profiles one T cell receptor (beta chain) with its context. The data belong to a study of T cell responses to AZD1222 COVID-19 vaccine. Here immunoSEQ multiplex PCR was the method, and the copy in TCRdb shows in-frame clones only, minus some. The sample holds about 140,000 clones, 85% to 95% seen once. V was clipped by 8 bases and J by 4 bases; unmatched bases: 6. Germline V gene data show CDR1 as LNHDA and CDR2 as SQIVND (reference sequence). The CDR3 contains 13 residues. The V call is TRBV19, the J call TRBJ2-3, with 7 bases matching TRBD2. The sequences come from peripheral blood, collected 28 days after the second AZD1222 dose. This sequence was found in an adult who received the AZD1222 COVID-19 vaccine. The CDR3: CASEGGRSDTQYF. CDR3 sequence (DNA): TGTGCCAGTGAGGGCGGGAGATCAGATACGCAGTATTTT.